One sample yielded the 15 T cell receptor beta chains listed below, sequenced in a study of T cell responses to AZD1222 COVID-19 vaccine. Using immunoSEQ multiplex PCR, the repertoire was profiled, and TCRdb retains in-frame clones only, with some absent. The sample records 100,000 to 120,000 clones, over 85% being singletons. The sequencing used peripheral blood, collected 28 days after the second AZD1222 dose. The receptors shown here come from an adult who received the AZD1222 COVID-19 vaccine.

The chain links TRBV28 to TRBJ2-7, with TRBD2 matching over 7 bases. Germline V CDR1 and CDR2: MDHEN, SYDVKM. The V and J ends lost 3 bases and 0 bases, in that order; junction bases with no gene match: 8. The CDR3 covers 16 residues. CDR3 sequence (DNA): TGTGCCAGCAGTTTTTCTCTAGCGGTGAGCTCCTACGAGCAGTACTTC. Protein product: CASSFSLAVSSYEQYF.

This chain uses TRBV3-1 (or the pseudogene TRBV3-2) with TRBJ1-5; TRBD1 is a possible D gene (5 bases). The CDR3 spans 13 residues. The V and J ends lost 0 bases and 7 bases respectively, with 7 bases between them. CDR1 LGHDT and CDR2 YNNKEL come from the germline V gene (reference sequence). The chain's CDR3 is CASSQEGVQPQHF. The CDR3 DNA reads TGTGCCAGCAGCCAAGAAGGGGTCCAGCCCCAGCATTTT.

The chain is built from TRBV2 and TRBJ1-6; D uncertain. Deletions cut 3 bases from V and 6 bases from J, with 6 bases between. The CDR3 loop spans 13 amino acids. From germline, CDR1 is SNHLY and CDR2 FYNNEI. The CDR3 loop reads CASSDVPNSPLHF. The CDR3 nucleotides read TGTGCCAGCAGTGACGTCCCTAATTCACCCCTCCACTTT.

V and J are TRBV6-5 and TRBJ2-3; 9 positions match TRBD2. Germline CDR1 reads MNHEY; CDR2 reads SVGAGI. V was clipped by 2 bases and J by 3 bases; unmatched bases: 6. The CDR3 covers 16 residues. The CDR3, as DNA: TGTGCCAGCAGTTACGATCTAGCGGGGAAGACAGATACGCAGTATTTT. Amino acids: CASSYDLAGKTDTQYF.

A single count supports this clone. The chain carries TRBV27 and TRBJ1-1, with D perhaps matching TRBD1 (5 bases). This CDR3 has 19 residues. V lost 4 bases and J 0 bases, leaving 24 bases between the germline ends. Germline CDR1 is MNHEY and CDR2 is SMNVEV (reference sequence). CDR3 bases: TGTGCCAGCAGTTCGGCGGGGCTTCGCTCCGCAACACTGAACACTGAAGCTTTCTTT. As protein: CASSSAGLRSATLNTEAFF.

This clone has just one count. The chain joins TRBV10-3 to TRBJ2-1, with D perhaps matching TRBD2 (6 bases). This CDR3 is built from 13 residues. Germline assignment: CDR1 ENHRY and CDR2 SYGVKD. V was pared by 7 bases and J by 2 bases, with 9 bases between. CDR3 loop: CAITGDPYNEQFF. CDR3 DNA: TGTGCCATCACGGGGGACCCCTACAATGAGCAGTTCTTC.

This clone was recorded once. DNA of the CDR3: TGTGCCAGCAGCGTAGGGTCAGGGAACACCGGGGAGCTGTTTTTT. It codes for CASSVGSGNTGELFF. This rearrangement joins TRBV9 to TRBJ2-2; D is uncertain. The CDR3 covers 15 residues. V lost 0 bases and J 1 base, leaving 7 bases between the germline ends. Germline values: CDR1 SGDLS, CDR2 YYNGEE.

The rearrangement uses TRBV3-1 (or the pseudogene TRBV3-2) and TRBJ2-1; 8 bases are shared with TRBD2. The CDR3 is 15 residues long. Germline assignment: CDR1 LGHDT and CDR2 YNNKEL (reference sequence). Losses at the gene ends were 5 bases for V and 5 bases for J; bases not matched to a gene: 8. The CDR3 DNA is TGTGCCAGCAGCGATACTCGGGGGGGCAACAATGAGCAGTTCTTC. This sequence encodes CASSDTRGGNNEQFF.

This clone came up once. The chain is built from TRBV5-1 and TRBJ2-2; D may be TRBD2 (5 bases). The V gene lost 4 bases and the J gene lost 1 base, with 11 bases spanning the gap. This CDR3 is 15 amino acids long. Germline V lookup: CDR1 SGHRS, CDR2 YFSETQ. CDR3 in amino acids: CASSPARVNTGELFF. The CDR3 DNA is TGCGCCAGCAGCCCGGCGAGGGTGAACACCGGGGAGCTGTTTTTT.

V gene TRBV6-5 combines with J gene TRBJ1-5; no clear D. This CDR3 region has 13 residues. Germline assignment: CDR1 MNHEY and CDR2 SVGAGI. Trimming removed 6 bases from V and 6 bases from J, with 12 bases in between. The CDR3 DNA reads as TGTGCCAGCAGGCCCCCGGGTGGTCAGCCCCAGCATTTT. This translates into CASRPPGGQPQHF.

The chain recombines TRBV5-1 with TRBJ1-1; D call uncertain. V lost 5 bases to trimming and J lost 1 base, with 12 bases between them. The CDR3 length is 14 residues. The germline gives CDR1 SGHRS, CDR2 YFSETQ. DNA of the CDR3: TGCGCCAGCAGTCCGTTTACGGGGAACACTGAAGCTTTCTTT. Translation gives CASSPFTGNTEAFF.

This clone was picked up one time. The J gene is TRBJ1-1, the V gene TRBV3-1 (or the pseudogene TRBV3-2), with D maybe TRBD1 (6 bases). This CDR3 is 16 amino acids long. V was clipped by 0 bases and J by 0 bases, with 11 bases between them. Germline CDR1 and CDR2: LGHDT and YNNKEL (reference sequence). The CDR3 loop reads CASSQERTVMNTEAFF. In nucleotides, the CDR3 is TGTGCCAGCAGCCAAGAGCGGACAGTCATGAACACTGAAGCTTTCTTT.

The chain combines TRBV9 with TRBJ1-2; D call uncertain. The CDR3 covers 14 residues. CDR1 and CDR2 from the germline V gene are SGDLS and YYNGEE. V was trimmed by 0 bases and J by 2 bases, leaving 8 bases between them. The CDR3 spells CASSVAPANYGYTF. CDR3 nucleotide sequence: TGTGCCAGCAGCGTAGCTCCGGCGAACTATGGCTACACCTTC.

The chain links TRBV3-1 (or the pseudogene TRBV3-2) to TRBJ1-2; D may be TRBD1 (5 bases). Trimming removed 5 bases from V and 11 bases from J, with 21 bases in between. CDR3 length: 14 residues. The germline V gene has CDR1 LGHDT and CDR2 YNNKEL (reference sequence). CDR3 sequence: CASSDGAASFRYTF. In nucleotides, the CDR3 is TGTGCCAGCAGCGACGGGGCGGCCAGTTTTCGGTACACCTTC.

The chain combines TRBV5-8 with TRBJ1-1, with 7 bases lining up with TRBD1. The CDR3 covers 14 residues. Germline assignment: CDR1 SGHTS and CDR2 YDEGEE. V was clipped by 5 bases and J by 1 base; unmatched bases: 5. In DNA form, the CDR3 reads TGTGCCAGCAGACCAGACAGGGCGAACACTGAAGCTTTCTTT. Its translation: CASRPDRANTEAFF. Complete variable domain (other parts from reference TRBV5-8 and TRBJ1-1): EAGVTQSPTHLIKTRGQQATLRCSPISGHTSVYWYQQALGLGLQFLLWYDEGEERNRGNFPPRFSGRQFPNYSSELNVNALELEDSALYLCASRPDRANTEAFFGQGTRLTVV.